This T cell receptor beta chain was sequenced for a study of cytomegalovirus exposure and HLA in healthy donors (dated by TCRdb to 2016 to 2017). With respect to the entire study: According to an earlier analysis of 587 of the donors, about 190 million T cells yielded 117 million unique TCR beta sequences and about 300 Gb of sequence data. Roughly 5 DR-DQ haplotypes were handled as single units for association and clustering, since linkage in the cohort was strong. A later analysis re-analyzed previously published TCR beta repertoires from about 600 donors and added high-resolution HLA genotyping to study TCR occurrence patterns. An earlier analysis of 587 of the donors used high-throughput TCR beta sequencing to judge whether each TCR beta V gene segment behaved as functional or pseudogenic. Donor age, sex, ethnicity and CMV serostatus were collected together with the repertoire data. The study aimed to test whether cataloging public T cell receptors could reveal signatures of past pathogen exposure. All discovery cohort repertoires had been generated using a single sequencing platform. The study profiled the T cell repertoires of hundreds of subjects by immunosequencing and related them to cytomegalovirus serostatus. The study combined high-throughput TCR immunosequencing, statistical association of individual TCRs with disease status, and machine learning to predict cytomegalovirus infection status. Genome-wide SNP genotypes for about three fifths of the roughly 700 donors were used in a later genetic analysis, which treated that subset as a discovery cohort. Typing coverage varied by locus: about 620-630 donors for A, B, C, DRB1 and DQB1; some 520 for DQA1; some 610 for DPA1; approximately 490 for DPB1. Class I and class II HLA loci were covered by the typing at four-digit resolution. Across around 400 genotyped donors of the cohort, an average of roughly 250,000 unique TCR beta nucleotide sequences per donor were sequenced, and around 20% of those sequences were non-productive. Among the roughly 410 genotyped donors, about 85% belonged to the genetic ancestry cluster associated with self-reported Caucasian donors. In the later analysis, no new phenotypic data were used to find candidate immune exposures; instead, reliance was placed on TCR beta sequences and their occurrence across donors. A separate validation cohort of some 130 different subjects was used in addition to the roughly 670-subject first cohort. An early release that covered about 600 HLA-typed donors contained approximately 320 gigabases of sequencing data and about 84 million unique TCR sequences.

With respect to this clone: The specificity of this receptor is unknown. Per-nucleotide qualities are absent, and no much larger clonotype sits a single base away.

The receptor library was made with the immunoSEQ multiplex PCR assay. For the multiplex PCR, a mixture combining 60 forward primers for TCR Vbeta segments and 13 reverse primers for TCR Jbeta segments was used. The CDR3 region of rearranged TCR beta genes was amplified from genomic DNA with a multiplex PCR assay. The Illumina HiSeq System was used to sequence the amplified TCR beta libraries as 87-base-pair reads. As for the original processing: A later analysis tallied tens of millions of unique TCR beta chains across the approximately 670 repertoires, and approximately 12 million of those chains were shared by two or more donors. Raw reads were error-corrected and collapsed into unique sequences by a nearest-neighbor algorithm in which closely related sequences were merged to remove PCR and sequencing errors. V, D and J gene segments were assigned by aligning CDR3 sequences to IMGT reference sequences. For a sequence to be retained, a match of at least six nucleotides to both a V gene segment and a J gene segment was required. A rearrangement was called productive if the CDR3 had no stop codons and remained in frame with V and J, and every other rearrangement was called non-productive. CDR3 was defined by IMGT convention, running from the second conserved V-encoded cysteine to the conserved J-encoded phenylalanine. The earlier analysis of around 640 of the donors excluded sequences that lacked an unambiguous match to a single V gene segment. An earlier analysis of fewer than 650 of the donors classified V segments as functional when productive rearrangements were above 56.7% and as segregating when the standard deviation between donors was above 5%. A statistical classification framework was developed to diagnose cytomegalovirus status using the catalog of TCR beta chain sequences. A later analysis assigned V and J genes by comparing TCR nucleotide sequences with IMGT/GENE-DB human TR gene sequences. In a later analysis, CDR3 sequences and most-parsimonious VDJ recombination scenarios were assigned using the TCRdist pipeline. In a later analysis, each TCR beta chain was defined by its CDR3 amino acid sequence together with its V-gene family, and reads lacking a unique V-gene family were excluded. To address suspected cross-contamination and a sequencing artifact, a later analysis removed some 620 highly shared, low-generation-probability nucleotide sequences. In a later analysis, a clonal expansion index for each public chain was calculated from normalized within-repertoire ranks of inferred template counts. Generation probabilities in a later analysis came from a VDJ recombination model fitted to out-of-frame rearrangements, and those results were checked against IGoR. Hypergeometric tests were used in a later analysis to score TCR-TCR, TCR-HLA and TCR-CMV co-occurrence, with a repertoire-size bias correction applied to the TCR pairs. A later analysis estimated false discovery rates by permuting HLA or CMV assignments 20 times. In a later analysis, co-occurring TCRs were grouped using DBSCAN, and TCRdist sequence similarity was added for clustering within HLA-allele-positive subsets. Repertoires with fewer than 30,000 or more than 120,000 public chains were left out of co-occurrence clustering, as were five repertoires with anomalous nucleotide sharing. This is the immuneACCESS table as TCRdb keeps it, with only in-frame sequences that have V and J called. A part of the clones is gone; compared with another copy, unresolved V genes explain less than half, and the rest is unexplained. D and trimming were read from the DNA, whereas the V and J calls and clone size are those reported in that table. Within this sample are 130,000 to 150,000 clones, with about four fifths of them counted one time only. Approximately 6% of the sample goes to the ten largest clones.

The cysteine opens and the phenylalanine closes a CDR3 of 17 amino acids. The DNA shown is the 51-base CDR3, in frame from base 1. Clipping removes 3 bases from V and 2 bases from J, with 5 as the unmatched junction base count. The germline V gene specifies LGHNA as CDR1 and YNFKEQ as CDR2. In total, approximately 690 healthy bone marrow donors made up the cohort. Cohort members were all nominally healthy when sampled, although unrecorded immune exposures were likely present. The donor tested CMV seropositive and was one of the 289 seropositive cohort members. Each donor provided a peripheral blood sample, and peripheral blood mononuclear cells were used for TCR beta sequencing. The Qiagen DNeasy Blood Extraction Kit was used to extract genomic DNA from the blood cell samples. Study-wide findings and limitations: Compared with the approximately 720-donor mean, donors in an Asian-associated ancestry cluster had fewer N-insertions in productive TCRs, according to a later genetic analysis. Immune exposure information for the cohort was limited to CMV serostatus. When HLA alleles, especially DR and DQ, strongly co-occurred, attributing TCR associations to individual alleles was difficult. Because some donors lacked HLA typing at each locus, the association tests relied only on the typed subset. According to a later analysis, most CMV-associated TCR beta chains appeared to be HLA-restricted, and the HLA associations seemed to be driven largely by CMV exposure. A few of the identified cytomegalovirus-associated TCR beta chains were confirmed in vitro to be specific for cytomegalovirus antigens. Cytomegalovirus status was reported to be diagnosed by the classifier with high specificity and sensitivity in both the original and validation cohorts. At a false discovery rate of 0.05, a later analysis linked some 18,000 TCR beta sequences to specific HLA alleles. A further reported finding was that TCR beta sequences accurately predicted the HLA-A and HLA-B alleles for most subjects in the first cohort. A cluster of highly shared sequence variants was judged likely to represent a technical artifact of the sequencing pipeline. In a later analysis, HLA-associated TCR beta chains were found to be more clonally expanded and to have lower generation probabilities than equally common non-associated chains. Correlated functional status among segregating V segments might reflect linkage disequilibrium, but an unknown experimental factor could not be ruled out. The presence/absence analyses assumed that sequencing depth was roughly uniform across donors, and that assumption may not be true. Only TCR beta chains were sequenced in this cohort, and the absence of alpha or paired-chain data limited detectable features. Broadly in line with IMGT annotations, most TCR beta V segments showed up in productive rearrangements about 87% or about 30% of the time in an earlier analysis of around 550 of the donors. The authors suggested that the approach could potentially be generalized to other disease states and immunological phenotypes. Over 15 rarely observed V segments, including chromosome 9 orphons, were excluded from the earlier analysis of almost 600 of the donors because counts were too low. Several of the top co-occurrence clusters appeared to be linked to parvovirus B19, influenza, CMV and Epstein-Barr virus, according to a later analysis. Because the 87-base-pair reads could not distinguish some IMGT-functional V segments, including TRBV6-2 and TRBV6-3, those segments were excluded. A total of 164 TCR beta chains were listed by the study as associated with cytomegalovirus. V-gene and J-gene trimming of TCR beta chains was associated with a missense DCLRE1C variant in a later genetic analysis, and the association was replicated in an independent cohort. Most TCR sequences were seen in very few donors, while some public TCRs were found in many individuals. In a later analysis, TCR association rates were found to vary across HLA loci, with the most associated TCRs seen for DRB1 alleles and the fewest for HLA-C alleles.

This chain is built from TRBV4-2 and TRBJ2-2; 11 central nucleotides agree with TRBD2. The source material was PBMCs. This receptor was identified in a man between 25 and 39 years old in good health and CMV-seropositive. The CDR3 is CASSQPSGGINTGELFF. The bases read TGTGCCAGCAGCCAGCCTAGCGGGGGGATAAACACCGGGGAGCTGTTTTTT.